A single sample gave rise to the 26 T cell receptor beta chains below, sequenced in a study of cytomegalovirus exposure and HLA in healthy donors. PCR primers comprised 60 Vbeta and 13 Jbeta primers. Repertoires were generated with immunoSEQ multiplex PCR, while TCRdb's copy carries only in-frame clones and drops some. The sample has a few hundred thousand clones, approximately 80% seen once. Source material: PBMCs. The receptors come from a girl between 10 and 17 years old in good health and CMV-seronegative.

CDR3 in DNA: TGTGCCTGGATGACTAGGAGCTCCTACAATGAGCAGTTCTTC. Amino acid sequence: CAWMTRSSYNEQFF. The genes are TRBV30 and TRBJ2-1; maybe TRBD2 (6 bases). V was cut by 4 bases and J by 0 bases, with 10 bases left in between. The CDR3 length is 14 residues. CDR1 and CDR2 from the germline V gene are GTSNPN and SVGIG (reference sequence).

V gene TRBV28 combines with J gene TRBJ2-5; tentatively, D is TRBD1 (5 bases). In germline, CDR1 is MDHEN, CDR2 SYDVKM. This CDR3 region has 13 residues. V lost 2 bases and J lost 5, with 9 bases in between. The chain's CDR3 is CASSLQAGETQYF. As DNA, the CDR3 is TGTGCCAGCAGTTTACAGGCAGGGGAGACCCAGTACTTC.

The chain links TRBV7-9 to TRBJ2-7; D is undetermined. CDR3 length: 18 amino acids. CDR1 SEHNR and CDR2 FQNEAQ come from the germline V gene (reference sequence). V lost 4 bases and J 2 bases, leaving 24 bases between the germline ends. The CDR3 bases are TGTGCCAGCAGCTCCGCAAAAGCCCCACGGTCCACCGCCTACGAGCAGTACTTC. Translation: CASSSAKAPRSTAYEQYF. Variable domain in full (rest from reference TRBV7-9 and TRBJ2-7): DTGVSQNPRHKITKRGQNVTFRCDPISEHNRLYWYRQTLGQGPEFLTYFQNEAQLEKSRLLSDRFSAERPKGSFSTLEIQRTEQGDSAMYLCASSSAKAPRSTAYEQYFGPGTRLTVT.

The chain uses TRBV19 and TRBJ2-7, with TRBD2 identical over 7 bases. V lost 6 bases and J lost 3; bases outside the gene matches: 5. The germline gives CDR1 LNHDA, CDR2 SQIVND (reference sequence). This CDR3 has 13 amino acids. The CDR3 loop reads CASSPAGNYEQYF. Here the CDR3 DNA reads TGTGCCAGTAGCCCAGCGGGAAACTACGAGCAGTACTTC.

V gene TRBV7-3 combines with J gene TRBJ2-1; TRBD2 aligns across 14 bases. The ends lost 4 bases at V and 9 bases at J; junction bases unmatched: 5. The CDR3 is 15 residues long. Germline lookup yields CDR1 SGHTA and CDR2 FQGTGA. The DNA of the CDR3 is TGTGCCAGCAGCTCCTCCGGACTAGCGGGGGGTGAGCAGTTCTTC. Residues: CASSSSGLAGGEQFF.

This clone was recorded once. The chain joins TRBV7-2 to TRBJ1-6; TRBD1 matches 9 bases. Germline V gene sequence: CDR1 SGHTA, CDR2 FQGNSA. The junction had 5 bases not matched to a gene; V was cut back by 6 bases and J by 5 bases. The CDR3 has 15 amino acids. The CDR3 bases are TGTGCCAGCAGATCCCGGGACAGGGATAATTCACCCCTCCACTTT. This encodes CASRSRDRDNSPLHF.

In its sample, this clone was seen a few times. This chain uses TRBV4-1 with TRBJ1-3, with 8 nucleotides matching TRBD1. Germline CDR1 is MGHRA and CDR2 is YSYEKL. The J segment lost 0 bases and the V segment lost 4 bases, leaving 5 bases of the junction unmatched. This CDR3 comprises 16 residues. The CDR3 DNA follows: TGCGCCAGCAGCCTAACAGGGGGTTACTCTGGAAACACCATATATTTT. Protein sequence: CASSLTGGYSGNTIYF.

V gene TRBV19 combines with J gene TRBJ1-1; D not certain. The CDR3 loop spans 14 amino acids. Germline CDR1 LNHDA, CDR2 SQIVND (reference sequence). Between the trimmed V and J ends, which lost 6 bases and 2 bases, there was a span of 13 bases. The CDR3 DNA follows: TGTGCCAGTAGCCCGACGAGACTCAACACTGAAGCTTTCTTT. This codes for CASSPTRLNTEAFF.

The chain uses TRBV5-4 and TRBJ1-3; no firm D call. Germline lookup yields CDR1 SGHNT and CDR2 YYREEE (reference sequence). This CDR3 is 17 amino acids long. Deletions cut 1 base from V and 0 bases from J, with 14 bases between. The CDR3 protein is CASSLQVGSTSGNTIYF. The CDR3 region has the DNA TGTGCCAGCAGCTTGCAGGTTGGCTCGACCTCTGGAAACACCATATATTTT.

About this clone itself: The junction departs from germline at one end; a sequencing error may be responsible. CDR3 bases: TGTGCCAGCACCGCCTTTGGAGGCAGGCCAGACTTC. Its translation: CASTAFGGRPDF. The rearrangement links TRBV28 to TRBJ2-7; a possible D gene is TRBD2 (5 bases). The CDR3 is made up of 12 amino acids. CDR1 is MDHEN and CDR2 is SYDVKM in the germline V gene.

The rearrangement uses TRBV18 and TRBJ1-2, with a tentative D call TRBD1 (6 bases). Trimming pared 2 bases from V and 7 bases from J, leaving 20 bases between. CDR3 size: 16 residues. Germline lookup yields CDR1 KGHSH and CDR2 LQKENI. In nucleotides, the CDR3 is TGTGCCAGCTCACCAGAACAGGGCCCCCAGCTGGGTGGCTACACCTTC. Its protein product is CASSPEQGPQLGGYTF.

The chain employs TRBV7-2 and TRBJ2-1; 8 bases align to TRBD1. This CDR3 has 15 residues. Per germline, CDR1 SGHTA and CDR2 FQGNSA. V shed 1 base, J shed 2 bases, and the junction held 1 base outside the gene matches. CDR3 bases: TGTGCCAGCAGCTTAGACAGGGGGACCTACAATGAGCAGTTCTTC. Translation: CASSLDRGTYNEQFF.

The V gene is TRBV27, the J gene TRBJ2-1; 10 bases match TRBD2. Trimming cost V 6 bases and J 7 bases; bases outside gene matches: 9. Looked up from germline, CDR1 is MNHEY and CDR2 is SMNVEV (reference sequence). The CDR3 is made up of 15 amino acids. In nucleotides, the CDR3 is TGTGCCAGCAGCTCCCCGGGACTAGCGAAAAATGAGCAGTTCTTC. It encodes CASSSPGLAKNEQFF.

The chain links TRBV4-3 to TRBJ2-1, with 12 nucleotides matching TRBD2. Germline V gene data show CDR1 as LGHNA and CDR2 as YSLEER. This CDR3 region has 18 residues. J lost 6 bases, V lost 1 base, and 10 bases had no gene match. The CDR3 is CASSQVPRASGGGNEQFF. The DNA for the CDR3 is TGCGCCAGCAGCCAAGTCCCCCGGGCTAGCGGGGGGGGCAATGAGCAGTTCTTC.

This chain joins TRBV7-2 and TRBJ2-3; TRBD2 agrees at 8 bases. Germline V gene data show CDR1 as SGHTA and CDR2 as FQGNSA. J lost 4 bases, V lost 4 bases, and 10 bases had no gene match. The CDR3 covers 16 residues. CDR3 protein: CASSSAGRGVSDTQYF. CDR3 DNA sequence: TGTGCCAGCAGCTCCGCCGGGCGGGGGGTATCAGATACGCAGTATTTT.

This clone was detected once. The chain recombines TRBV28 with TRBJ1-1, with TRBD1 as a possible D gene (6 bases). The V gene lost 6 bases and the J gene lost 6 bases, with 8 bases spanning the gap. Germline-derived CDR1 and CDR2 are MDHEN and SYDVKM. The CDR3 covers 11 residues. In DNA, the CDR3 is TGTGCCAGCAGCGGACAGTCTGAAGCTTTCTTT. It encodes CASSGQSEAFF.

The chain uses TRBV6-5 and TRBJ1-1; D is possibly TRBD1 (5 bases). Germline V gene lookup returns CDR1 MNHEY and CDR2 SVGAGI. The CDR3 covers 14 residues. The V gene lost 2 bases and the J gene lost 1 base, with 8 bases spanning the gap. The CDR3 sequence: CASSYGAGNTEAFF. CDR3 nucleotides: TGTGCCAGCAGTTACGGGGCAGGGAACACTGAAGCTTTCTTT.

This clone was detected a few times. The V gene is TRBV5-5, the J gene TRBJ1-4, with a tentative D call TRBD1 (5 bases). The CDR3 totals 15 residues. Germline CDR1 and CDR2: SGHKS and YYEKEE (reference sequence). V gave up 4 bases and J gave up 8 bases, with 18 bases separating them. CDR3 sequence reads: CASSPPGRVQEKLFF. Here the CDR3 DNA reads TGTGCCAGCAGCCCCCCTGGCAGGGTTCAGGAAAAACTGTTTTTT.

This chain joins TRBV7-9 and TRBJ1-1; perhaps TRBD1 as D (5 bases). Germline CDR1 reads SEHNR; CDR2 reads FQNEAQ (reference sequence). The V and J ends lost 0 bases and 1 base respectively, with 15 bases between them. This CDR3 is 17 amino acids long. The CDR3 region has the DNA TGTGCCAGCAGCTTAGCGGGGGGAGGGAGGAGGAACACTGAAGCTTTCTTT. Translation gives CASSLAGGGRRNTEAFF.

The V and J genes are TRBV5-1 and TRBJ2-2; TRBD1 aligns across 7 bases. Germline V gene sequence: CDR1 SGHRS, CDR2 YFSETQ. This CDR3 is built from 15 residues. V lost 4 bases and J lost 5; bases outside the gene matches: 8. The CDR3 here is CASSPGTAETGELFF. The CDR3 nucleotides are TGCGCCAGCAGCCCCGGGACAGCGGAGACCGGGGAGCTGTTTTTT.

The J gene is TRBJ1-5, the V gene TRBV19, with D hard to call. V lost 1 base and J lost 0, with 4 bases in between. There are 14 residues in the CDR3. Germline V gene data show CDR1 as LNHDA and CDR2 as SQIVND (reference sequence). The CDR3 DNA sequence: TGTGCCAGTAGTATAGGTAGTAGCAATCAGCCCCAGCATTTT. As protein: CASSIGSSNQPQHF.

V usage is TRBV6-1 and J usage is TRBJ2-7, with D possibly TRBD2 on 5 matching bases. Germline V gene sequence: CDR1 MNHNS, CDR2 SASEGT. The CDR3 is 15 residues long. The V and J ends lost 2 bases and 0 bases respectively, with 11 bases between them. This chain's CDR3 is CASSERGSGSYEQYF. CDR3 in DNA: TGTGCCAGCAGTGAACGTGGGAGCGGCTCCTACGAGCAGTACTTC.

J is TRBJ2-1 and V is TRBV19; D unclear. V was trimmed by 4 bases and J by 4 bases, leaving 14 bases between them. This CDR3 spans 15 amino acids. From germline, CDR1 is LNHDA and CDR2 SQIVND (reference sequence). The CDR3 nucleotides are TGTGCCAGTAGTACCTCATCGACAAAGTACAATGAGCAGTTCTTC. Residues: CASSTSSTKYNEQFF.

The chain links TRBV5-1 to TRBJ2-7; D might be TRBD1 (6 bases). The V end was cut by 3 bases, the J end by 3 bases, with 10 bases between. The CDR3 sequence is 13 residues long. Per the germline V gene, CDR1 is SGHRS and CDR2 is YFSETQ. The DNA of the CDR3 is TGCGCCAGCAGCTCGACAGGTAACTACGAGCAGTACTTC. It codes for CASSSTGNYEQYF. Full variable domain (outside the CDR3, taken from reference TRBV5-1 and TRBJ2-7): KAGVTQTPRYLIKTRGQQVTLSCSPISGHRSVSWYQQTPGQGLQFLFEYFSETQRNKGNFPGRFSGRQFSNSRSEMNVSTLELGDSALYLCASSSTGNYEQYFGPGTRLTVT.

The V and J genes are TRBV28 and TRBJ1-1; 8 bases are shared with TRBD1. The J segment lost 6 bases and the V segment lost 6 bases, leaving 6 bases of the junction unmatched. This CDR3 spans 13 amino acids. Germline values: CDR1 MDHEN, CDR2 SYDVKM. The CDR3 DNA reads as TGTGCCAGCAGCTCGGACAGGGTATCTGAAGCTTTCTTT. Translating it yields CASSSDRVSEAFF.

The rearrangement links TRBV12-5 to TRBJ2-1; 9 nucleotides match TRBD1. This CDR3 is 14 amino acids long. J was trimmed by 9 bases and V by 5 bases; bases with no gene match: 8. CDR1 and CDR2 (germline): LGHNT, FRNRAP. The CDR3 sequence is CASGVGTGKAEQFF. The CDR3 bases are TGTGCTAGTGGTGTCGGGACAGGGAAAGCTGAGCAGTTCTTC.